One sample yielded the 15 T cell receptor beta chains listed below, sequenced in a study of blood T cell repertoires in COVID-19. TCRdb keeps only in-frame clones here, not all; method: immunoSEQ multiplex PCR. The sample lists 90,000 to 100,000 clones, 87% seen once, with over 15% in the top ten. The specimen sequenced was peripheral blood. All receptors derive from a human donor in a cohort sampled during active COVID-19.

Note on this clone: Germline and junction disagree at one end, which may indicate a read error. This rearrangement joins TRBV18 to TRBJ2-1, with 7 bases lining up with TRBD2. Germline V gives CDR1 KGHSH, CDR2 LQKENI. This CDR3 has 11 residues. Here the CDR3 DNA reads TGTGCCAGCTCACCTAGCGGGCAGCTGGTCTTC. Translated, it gives CASSPSGQLVF.

The chain employs TRBV2 and TRBJ2-1, with unresolved D. V was pared by 4 bases and J by 6 bases, with 10 bases between. Germline V gene lookup returns CDR1 SNHLY and CDR2 FYNNEI. CDR3 length: 13 amino acids. The CDR3 sequence: CASSVVRGNEQFF. The CDR3 DNA reads as TGTGCCAGCAGTGTGGTCAGAGGCAATGAGCAGTTCTTC.

The chain combines TRBV12-5 with TRBJ2-6, with D perhaps TRBD2 (6 bases). This CDR3 is built from 17 residues. The germline CDR1 and CDR2 sequences are LGHNT and FRNRAP. The ends were cut back, 1 base at V and 2 bases at J, with 12 bases in the middle. The CDR3 sequence is CASGLDTRRAGANVLTF. The DNA for the CDR3 is TGTGCTAGTGGTTTGGATACCCGGAGGGCTGGGGCCAACGTCCTGACTTTC.

This clone was seen just once. This chain joins TRBV7-8 and TRBJ2-3, with D uncertain. Trimming cost V 0 bases and J 2 bases, with 3 bases left between them. From germline, CDR1 is SGHVS and CDR2 FQNEAQ. This CDR3 contains 13 residues. Here the CDR3 reads CASSLALTDTQYF. The CDR3 DNA is TGTGCCAGCAGCTTAGCACTCACAGATACGCAGTATTTT.

J is TRBJ1-2 and V is TRBV28; D is uncertain. The CDR3 contains 13 residues. The V gene lost 3 bases and the J gene lost 3 bases, with 8 bases spanning the gap. The germline CDR1 and CDR2 sequences are MDHEN and SYDVKM. The CDR3 bases are TGTGCCAGCAGTTTCATGCCAGACTATGGCTACACCTTC. As protein: CASSFMPDYGYTF.

J is TRBJ2-5 and V is TRBV5-1, with 10 bases identical to TRBD2. Losses at the gene ends were 3 bases for V and 5 bases for J; bases not matched to a gene: 10. The CDR3 contains 16 residues. Germline V gene lookup returns CDR1 SGHRS and CDR2 YFSETQ. This chain's CDR3 is CASSSQWTSGDETQYF. Written as DNA, the CDR3 is TGCGCCAGCAGCTCACAGTGGACTAGCGGAGATGAGACCCAGTACTTC.

This clone was recorded once. The chain recombines TRBV5-7 with TRBJ1-5, with D possibly being TRBD1 (6 bases). TRBV5-7 carries the ORF label, with uncertain function. Trimming took 5 bases from V and 6 from J, leaving 9 bases between them. The CDR3 has 12 amino acids. The DNA for the CDR3 is TGTGCCAGCAGATCAGGGGTTCAGCCCCAGCATTTT. Amino acids: CASRSGVQPQHF.

The chain combines TRBV6-2 or TRBV6-3 with TRBJ2-3; 7 positions match TRBD1. The CDR3 is 15 amino acids. Germline CDR1 MNHEY, CDR2 SVGEGT. V trimming: 4 bases; J trimming: 3 bases; junction bases outside the gene matches: 7. The chain's CDR3 is CASSLWPGGTDTQYF. For the CDR3, the DNA is TGTGCCAGCAGTTTATGGCCAGGGGGTACAGATACGCAGTATTTT.

The rearrangement uses TRBV3-1 (or the pseudogene TRBV3-2) and TRBJ2-5, with TRBD2 matching over 11 bases. Germline CDR1 LGHDT, CDR2 YNNKEL (reference sequence). The CDR3 has 14 amino acids. V shed 7 bases, J shed 5 bases, and the junction held 6 bases outside the gene matches. The CDR3 reads CASMASGGRETQYF. CDR3 nucleotide sequence: TGTGCCAGCATGGCTAGCGGGGGGAGGGAGACCCAGTACTTC.

The V call is TRBV7-9, the J call TRBJ1-1, with 10 bases identical to TRBD1. The germline V gene has CDR1 SEHNR and CDR2 FQNEAQ (reference sequence). The trim removed 1 base at V and 5 bases at J, leaving 4 bases unmatched. This CDR3 comprises 15 residues. CDR3 loop: CASSLDGTGVTEAFF. The CDR3 nucleotides are TGTGCCAGCAGCTTAGATGGGACAGGGGTGACTGAAGCTTTCTTT.

The chain links TRBV6-4 to TRBJ2-1; D possibly corresponds to TRBD2 (9 bases). Trimming removed 5 bases at V and 4 bases at J, with 21 bases between. The germline V gene has CDR1 MRHNA and CDR2 SNTAGT. This CDR3 has 17 amino acids. The CDR3 sequence is CASSPTGAGGPYNEQFF. CDR3 nucleotide sequence: TGTGCCAGCAGTCCGACAGGGGCGGGAGGGCCTTACAATGAGCAGTTCTTC.

The chain uses TRBV7-9 and TRBJ1-2, with a weak D call TRBD1 (5 bases). Trimming took 7 bases from V and 2 from J, leaving 14 bases between them. The CDR3 is 14 amino acids. CDR1 and CDR2 (germline): SEHNR, FQNEAQ (reference sequence). The CDR3 spells CASKNWGVNYGYTF. The CDR3 DNA sequence: TGTGCCAGCAAGAACTGGGGCGTAAACTATGGCTACACCTTC.

V gene TRBV10-1 combines with J gene TRBJ2-1; 7 bases map to TRBD2. With V trimmed by 0 bases and J by 8 bases, 13 bases remained unmatched. This CDR3 is built from 17 residues. Germline V gene data show CDR1 as WNHNN and CDR2 as SYGVQD (reference sequence). As DNA, the CDR3 is TGCGCCAGCAGTGAGTCGCCTCCGCGGGAGACGCCGCATGAGCAGTTCTTC. Protein product: CASSESPPRETPHEQFF.

J is TRBJ1-4 and V is TRBV4-1; no clear D gene. Germline V CDR1 and CDR2: MGHRA, YSYEKL. The germline V and J ends were trimmed by 6 bases and 0 bases, with 8 bases remaining between them. This CDR3 is 14 amino acids long. CDR3 loop: CASRHSATNEKLFF. The CDR3, as DNA: TGCGCCAGCAGACACAGTGCAACTAATGAAAAACTGTTTTTT.

CDR3 nucleotides: TGTGCCAGCAGCCGCGGGAGCTCCTACAATGAGCAGTTCTTC. Translating gives CASSRGSSYNEQFF. The chain carries TRBV14 and TRBJ2-1; 7 bases are shared with TRBD2. The germline gives CDR1 SGHDN, CDR2 FVKESK. This CDR3 has 14 amino acids. J lost 0 bases, V lost 4 bases, and 0 bases had no gene match.